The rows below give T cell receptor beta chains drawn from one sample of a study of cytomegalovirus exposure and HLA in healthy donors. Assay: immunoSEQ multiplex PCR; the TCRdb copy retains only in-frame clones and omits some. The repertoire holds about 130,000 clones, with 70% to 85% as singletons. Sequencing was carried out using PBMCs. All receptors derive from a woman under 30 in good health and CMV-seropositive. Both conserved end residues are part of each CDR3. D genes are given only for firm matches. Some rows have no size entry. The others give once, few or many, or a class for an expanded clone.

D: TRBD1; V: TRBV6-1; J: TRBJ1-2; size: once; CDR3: CASSALRDSKIRTEGYTF; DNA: TGTGCCAGCAGTGCGCTTCGGGACAGTAAAATCAGAACTGAGGGCTACACCTTC
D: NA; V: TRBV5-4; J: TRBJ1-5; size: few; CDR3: CASSLVPRGLNQPQHF; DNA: TGTGCCAGCAGCTTGGTTCCCAGGGGCCTAAATCAGCCCCAGCATTTT
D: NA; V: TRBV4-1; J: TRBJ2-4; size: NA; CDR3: CASSHGTLAKNIQYF; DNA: TGCGCCAGCAGCCATGGGACACTAGCCAAAAACATTCAGTACTTC
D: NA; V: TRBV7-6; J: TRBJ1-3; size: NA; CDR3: CASSLVGETPYF; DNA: TGTGCCAGCAGCTTAGTCGGGGAAACGCCATATTTT
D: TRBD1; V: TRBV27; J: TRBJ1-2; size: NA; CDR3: CASSSTGGIGGYTF; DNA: TGTGCCAGCAGTTCGACAGGGGGAATCGGTGGCTACACCTTC
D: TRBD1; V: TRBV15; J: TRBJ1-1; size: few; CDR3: CATSRTGLSTEAFF; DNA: TGTGCCACCAGCAGGACAGGGCTTAGTACTGAAGCTTTCTTT
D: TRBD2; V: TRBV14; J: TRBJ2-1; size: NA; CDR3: CASSQAGTSGYNEQFF; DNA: TGTGCCAGCAGCCAAGCCGGGACTAGCGGGTACAATGAGCAGTTCTTC
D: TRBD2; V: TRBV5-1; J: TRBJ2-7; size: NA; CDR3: CASSLGGLAGEDEQYF; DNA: TGCGCCAGCAGCTTGGGGGGACTAGCGGGGGAAGACGAGCAGTACTTC
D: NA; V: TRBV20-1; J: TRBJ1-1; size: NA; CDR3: CSAGDTQAFF; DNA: TGCAGTGCTGGGGACACGCAAGCTTTCTTT
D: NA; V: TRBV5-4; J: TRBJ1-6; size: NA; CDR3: CASSLAGTNSPLHF; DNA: TGTGCCAGCAGCTTGGCGGGTACGAATTCACCCCTCCACTTT
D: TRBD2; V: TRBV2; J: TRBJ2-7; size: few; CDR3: CASSGRGAYEQYF; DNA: TGTGCCAGCAGTGGCCGGGGGGCCTACGAGCAGTACTTC
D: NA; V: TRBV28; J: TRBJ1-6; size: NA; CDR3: CASSPGTRSSYNSPLHF; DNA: TGTGCCAGCAGCCCCGGGACACGTTCCTCCTATAATTCACCCCTCCACTTT
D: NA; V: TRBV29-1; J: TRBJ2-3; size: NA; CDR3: CSALEGATDTQYF; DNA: TGCAGCGCCCTTGAGGGCGCCACAGATACGCAGTATTTT
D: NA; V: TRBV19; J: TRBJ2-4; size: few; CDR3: CASTPSGLAKNIQYF; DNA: TGTGCCAGTACCCCCTCGGGACTAGCCAAAAACATTCAGTACTTC
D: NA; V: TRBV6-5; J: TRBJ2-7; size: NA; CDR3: CASTGLDSYEQYF; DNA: TGTGCCAGCACGGGTCTGGATTCCTACGAGCAGTACTTC
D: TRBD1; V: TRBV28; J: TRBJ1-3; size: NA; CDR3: CAGTGGPGNTIYF; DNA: TGTGCTGGGACAGGGGGTCCCGGAAACACCATATATTTT
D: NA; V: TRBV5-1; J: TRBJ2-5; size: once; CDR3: CASGGGDGETQYF; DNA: TGCGCCAGCGGAGGGGGGGATGGGGAGACCCAGTACTTC
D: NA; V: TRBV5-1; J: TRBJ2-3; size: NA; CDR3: CASREGPSTDTQYF; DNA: TGCGCCAGCAGGGAGGGGCCGTCCACAGATACGCAGTATTTT
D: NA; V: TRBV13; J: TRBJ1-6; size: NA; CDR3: CASSLSRGSSYNSPLHF; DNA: TGTGCCAGCAGCTTATCACGGGGAAGCTCCTATAATTCACCCCTCCACTTT
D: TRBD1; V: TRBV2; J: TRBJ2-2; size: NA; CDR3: CASSTSTGQEELFF; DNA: TGTGCCAGCAGTACATCCACCGGACAGGAGGAGCTGTTTTTT
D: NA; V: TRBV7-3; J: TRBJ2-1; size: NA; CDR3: CASSLAGEATEQFF; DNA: TGTGCCAGCAGCTTAGCGGGCGAGGCAACTGAGCAGTTCTTC
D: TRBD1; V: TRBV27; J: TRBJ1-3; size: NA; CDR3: CASSFSGQGRNTIYF; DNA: TGTGCCAGCAGTTTCTCCGGACAGGGACGAAACACCATATATTTT
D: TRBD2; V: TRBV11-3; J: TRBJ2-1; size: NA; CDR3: CASGLRGGRYNEQFF; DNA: TGTGCCAGCGGCCTTCGGGGGGGGCGGTACAATGAGCAGTTCTTC
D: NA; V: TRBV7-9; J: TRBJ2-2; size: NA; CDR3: CASGGGDSHTGELFF; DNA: TGTGCCAGCGGGGGCGGAGACTCACACACCGGGGAGCTGTTTTTT
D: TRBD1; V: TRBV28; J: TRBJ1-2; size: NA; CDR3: CASRDRGLGYGYTF; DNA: TGTGCCAGCAGGGACAGGGGTTTAGGGTATGGCTACACCTTC
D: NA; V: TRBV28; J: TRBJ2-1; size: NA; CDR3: CASRTRDSPYNEQFF; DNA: TGTGCCAGCAGGACCCGGGACTCCCCCTACAATGAGCAGTTCTTC
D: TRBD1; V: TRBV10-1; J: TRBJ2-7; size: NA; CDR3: CASSVGQDYEQYF; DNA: TGCGCCAGCAGTGTGGGACAGGATTACGAGCAGTACTTC
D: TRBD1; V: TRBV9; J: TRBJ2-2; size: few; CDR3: CASSDQGASGELFF; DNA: TGTGCCAGCAGCGATCAGGGGGCCAGCGGGGAGCTGTTTTTT
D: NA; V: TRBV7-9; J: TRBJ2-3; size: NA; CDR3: CSSSLALLLARTDTQYF; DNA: TGTTCCAGCAGCTTAGCGCTTCTCTTAGCGAGGACAGATACGCAGTATTTT
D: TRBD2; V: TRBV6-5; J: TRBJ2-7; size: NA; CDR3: CASSTPGGHVYEQYF; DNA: TGTGCCAGCAGTACCCCGGGGGGGCATGTCTACGAGCAGTACTTC
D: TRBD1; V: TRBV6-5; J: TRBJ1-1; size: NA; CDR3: CATGTVRTEAFF; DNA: TGTGCCACCGGGACAGTAAGGACTGAAGCTTTCTTT
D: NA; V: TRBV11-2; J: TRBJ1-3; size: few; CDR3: CASSLNLGDTIYF; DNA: TGTGCCAGCAGCTTAAATCTCGGGGACACCATATATTTT
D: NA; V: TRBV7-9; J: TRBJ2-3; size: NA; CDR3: CASSLTDAGTDTQYF; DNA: TGTGCCAGCAGCTTAACTGATGCGGGCACAGATACGCAGTATTTT
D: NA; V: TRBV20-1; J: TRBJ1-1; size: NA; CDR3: CSAYRGSWAFF; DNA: TGCAGTGCTTATAGAGGGTCTTGGGCTTTCTTT
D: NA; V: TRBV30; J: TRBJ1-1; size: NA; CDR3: CAWSSPRYGSTEAFF; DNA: TGTGCCTGGAGTTCCCCTCGGTATGGGAGCACTGAAGCTTTCTTT
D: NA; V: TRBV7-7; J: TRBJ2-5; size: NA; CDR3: CASSPRDMTQETQYF; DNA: TGTGCCAGCAGCCCACGGGACATGACCCAAGAGACCCAGTACTTC
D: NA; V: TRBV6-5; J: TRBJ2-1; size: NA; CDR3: CASSSPGHDEQFF; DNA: TGTGCCAGCAGTTCTCCGGGACACGATGAGCAGTTCTTC
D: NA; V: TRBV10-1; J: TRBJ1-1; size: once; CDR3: CASSENRVIGKNTEAFF; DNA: TGCGCCAGCAGTGAGAACAGGGTGATTGGGAAGAACACTGAAGCTTTCTTT
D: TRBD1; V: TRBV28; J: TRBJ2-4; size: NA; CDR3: CASSPPGQGGAKNIQYF; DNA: TGTGCCAGCAGTCCTCCGGGACAGGGGGGGGCCAAAAACATTCAGTACTTC
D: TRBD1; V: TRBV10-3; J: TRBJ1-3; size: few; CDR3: CALRQGETSGNTIYF; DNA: TGTGCCCTTAGACAGGGGGAGACCTCTGGAAACACCATATATTTT
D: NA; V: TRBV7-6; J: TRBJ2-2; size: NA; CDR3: CASSPQGALGELFF; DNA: TGTGCCAGCAGCCCCCAAGGGGCTCTCGGGGAGCTGTTTTTT
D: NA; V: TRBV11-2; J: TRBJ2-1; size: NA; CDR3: CASKHPPTAGYNEQFF; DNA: TGTGCCAGCAAACACCCCCCGACAGCCGGCTACAATGAGCAGTTCTTC
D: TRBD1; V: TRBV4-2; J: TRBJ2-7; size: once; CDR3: CASSRDRGSYEQYF; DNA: TGTGCCAGCAGCCGGGACAGGGGGTCCTACGAGCAGTACTTC
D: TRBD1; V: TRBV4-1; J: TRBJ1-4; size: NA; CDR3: CASSQDKSTGGSEKLFF; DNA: TGCGCCAGCAGCCAAGATAAATCGACAGGGGGCAGTGAAAAACTGTTTTTT
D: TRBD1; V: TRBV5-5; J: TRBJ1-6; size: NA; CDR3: CASSLLGTGGYNSPLHF; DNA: TGTGCCAGCAGCTTGTTGGGGACAGGGGGATATAATTCACCCCTCCACTTT
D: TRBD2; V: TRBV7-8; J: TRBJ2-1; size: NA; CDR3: CASSLLTSHLEEQFF; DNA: TGTGCCAGCAGCTTATTGACTAGCCACCTCGAGGAGCAGTTCTTC
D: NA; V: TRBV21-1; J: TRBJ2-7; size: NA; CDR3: CASSRTGDPRGYEQYF; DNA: TGTGCCAGCAGCCGGACAGGGGACCCCCGGGGGTACGAGCAGTACTTC
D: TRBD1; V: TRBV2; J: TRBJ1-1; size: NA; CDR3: CASIGDSNKPTEAFF; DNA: TGTGCCAGCATAGGGGACAGTAATAAGCCCACTGAAGCTTTCTTT
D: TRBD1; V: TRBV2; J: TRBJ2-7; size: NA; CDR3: CASMTGSSYEQYF; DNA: TGTGCCAGCATGACAGGGAGCTCCTACGAGCAGTACTTC
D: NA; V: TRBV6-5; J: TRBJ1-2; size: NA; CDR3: CASSYGALVGYTF; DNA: TGTGCCAGCAGTTACGGGGCTCTAGTAGGCTACACCTTC
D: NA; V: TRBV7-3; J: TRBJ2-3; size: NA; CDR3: CASSLAPSGTDTQYF; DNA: TGTGCCAGCAGCTTGGCTCCCTCAGGCACAGATACGCAGTATTTT
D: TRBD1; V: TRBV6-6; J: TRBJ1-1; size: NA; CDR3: CASSYSGTGVTEAFF; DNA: TGTGCCAGCAGTTACTCCGGGACAGGAGTCACTGAAGCTTTCTTT
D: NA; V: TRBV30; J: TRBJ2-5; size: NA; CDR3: CAWSVEGWTQYF; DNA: TGTGCCTGGAGTGTCGAGGGTTGGACCCAGTACTTC
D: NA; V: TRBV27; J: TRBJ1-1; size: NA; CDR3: CASKEGGFTEAFF; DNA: TGTGCCAGCAAAGAGGGGGGGTTCACTGAAGCTTTCTTT
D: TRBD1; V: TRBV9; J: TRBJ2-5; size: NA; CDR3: CASSAQLQGPQETQYF; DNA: TGTGCCAGCAGCGCTCAGCTACAGGGGCCACAAGAGACCCAGTACTTC
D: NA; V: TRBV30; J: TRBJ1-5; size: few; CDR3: CAWSQGSGQPQHF; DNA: TGTGCCTGGAGCCAGGGTTCCGGGCAGCCCCAGCATTTT
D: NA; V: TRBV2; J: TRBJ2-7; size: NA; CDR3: CASSEAASYEQYF; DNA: TGTGCCAGCAGTGAAGCGGCCTCCTACGAGCAGTACTTC
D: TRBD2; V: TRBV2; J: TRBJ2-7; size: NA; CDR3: CASSPAGYEQYF; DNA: TGTGCCAGCAGCCCAGCGGGGTACGAGCAGTACTTC
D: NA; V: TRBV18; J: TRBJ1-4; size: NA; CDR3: CASSDGVPTNYEKLFF; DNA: TGTGCCAGCTCTGACGGGGTACCCACCAACTATGAAAAACTGTTTTTT